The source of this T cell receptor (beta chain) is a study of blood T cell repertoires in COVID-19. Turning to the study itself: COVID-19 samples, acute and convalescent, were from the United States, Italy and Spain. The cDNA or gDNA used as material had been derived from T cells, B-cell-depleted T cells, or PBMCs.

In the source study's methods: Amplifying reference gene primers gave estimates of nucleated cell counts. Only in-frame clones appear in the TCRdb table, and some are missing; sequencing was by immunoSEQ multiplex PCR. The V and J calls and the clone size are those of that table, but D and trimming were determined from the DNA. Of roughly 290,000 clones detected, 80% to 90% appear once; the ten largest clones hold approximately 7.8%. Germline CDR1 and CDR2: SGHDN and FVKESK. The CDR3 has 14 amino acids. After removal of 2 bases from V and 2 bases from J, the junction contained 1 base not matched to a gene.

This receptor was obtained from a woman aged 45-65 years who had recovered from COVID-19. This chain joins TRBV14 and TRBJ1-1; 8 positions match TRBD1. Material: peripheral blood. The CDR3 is CASSQQGANTEAFF. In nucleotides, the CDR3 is TGTGCCAGCAGCCAACAGGGGGCAAACACTGAAGCTTTCTTT.